The 5 T cell receptor beta chains reported below all come from one sample, sequenced in a study of OX40 agonist ivuxolimab in advanced cancers. Libraries were prepared through the immunoSEQ multiplex PCR assay. TCRdb holds this immuneACCESS table with in-frame rearrangements only. Some clones are missing; in checked studies, unresolved V genes explain under half, and the rest has no known cause. The sample yields nearly 50,000 clones; around 86% were counted once. The ten most abundant clones make up 1.5% to 2% of the sample. Source: CD4+ or CD8+ T cells sorted from blood, taken in a trial of the OX40 agonist ivuxolimab. The source is an adult with an advanced solid tumor such as melanoma, head and neck, liver or kidney cancer.

The V and J genes are TRBV6-5 and TRBJ1-1; 10 bases fit TRBD1. This CDR3 contains 14 residues. In germline, CDR1 is MNHEY, CDR2 SVGAGI. J gave up 8 bases and V 4 bases, and 7 bases lay outside the gene matches. The CDR3 region is CASSSRGQGREAFF. The DNA for the CDR3 is TGTGCCAGCAGTTCCAGGGGACAGGGGAGGGAAGCTTTCTTT.

The rearrangement joins TRBV19 to TRBJ1-1, with a weak D call TRBD1 (5 bases). The germline gives CDR1 LNHDA, CDR2 SQIVND (reference sequence). V lost 6 bases and J lost 5, with 25 bases in between. The CDR3 consists of 17 residues. The DNA of the CDR3 is TGTGCCAGTAGCAAAATGAATCCGGGCCTTCGGGGGACTGAAGCTTTCTTT. Translation gives CASSKMNPGLRGTEAFF.

The V call is TRBV14, the J call TRBJ2-3; D remains unclear. V gave up 4 bases and J gave up 1 base, with 12 bases separating them. The CDR3 has 15 amino acids. The germline V gene has CDR1 SGHDN and CDR2 FVKESK. CDR3 residues: CASSPGVTRTDTQYF. In DNA form, the CDR3 reads TGTGCCAGCAGCCCTGGCGTGACTCGCACAGATACGCAGTATTTT.

This rearrangement joins TRBV5-6 to TRBJ1-1; D uncertain. The ends were cut back, 1 base at V and 5 bases at J, with 3 bases in the middle. Germline-derived CDR1 and CDR2 are SGHDT and YYEEEE. The CDR3 has 11 residues. CDR3 in DNA: TGTGCCAGCAGCTTGATGACTGAAGCTTTCTTT. This sequence encodes CASSLMTEAFF.

The chain joins TRBV5-1 to TRBJ2-1, with TRBD2 identical over 15 bases. J gave up 10 bases and V 4 bases, and 9 bases lay outside the gene matches. CDR3 length: 16 amino acids. The germline gives CDR1 SGHRS, CDR2 YFSETQ. CDR3 sequence: CASSPRTSGRANEQFF. The DNA for the CDR3 is TGCGCCAGCAGCCCTCGGACTAGCGGGAGGGCCAACGAGCAGTTCTTC.